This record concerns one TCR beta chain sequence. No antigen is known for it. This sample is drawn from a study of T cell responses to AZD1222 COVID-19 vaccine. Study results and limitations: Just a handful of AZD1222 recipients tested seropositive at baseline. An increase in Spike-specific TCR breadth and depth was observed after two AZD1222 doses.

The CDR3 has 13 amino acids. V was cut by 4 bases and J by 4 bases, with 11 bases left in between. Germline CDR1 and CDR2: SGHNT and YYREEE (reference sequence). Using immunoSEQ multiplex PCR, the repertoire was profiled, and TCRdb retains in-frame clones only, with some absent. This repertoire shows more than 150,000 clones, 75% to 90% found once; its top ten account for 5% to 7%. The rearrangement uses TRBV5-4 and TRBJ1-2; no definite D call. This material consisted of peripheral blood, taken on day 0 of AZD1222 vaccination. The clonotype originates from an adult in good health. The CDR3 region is CASSAPGAYGYTF. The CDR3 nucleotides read TGTGCCAGCAGCGCGCCTGGAGCCTATGGCTACACCTTC.